Shown below are 25 T cell receptor beta chains from a single sample sequenced in a study of T cells in Graves' hyperthyroidism and ophthalmopathy. RNA transcripts gave rise to amplified TCR beta CDR3 regions. HTBI primers were employed in a first-round RT-PCR of the TCR CDR3. TCRdb fed the multiplex PCR reads into MiXCR, producing one record per CDR3 protein. The profile shows about 640,000 distinct CDR3 sequences, less than 25% of them singletons. Sequences were obtained from blood. These TCRs come from a young man with Graves' ophthalmopathy.

This clonotype was seen ten or more times. V usage is TRBV7-2 and J usage is TRBJ2-7; TRBD2 matches 8 bases. Germline-derived CDR1 and CDR2 are SGHTA and FQGNSA. This CDR3 spans 15 amino acids. V shed 0 bases, J shed 9 bases, and the junction held 10 bases outside the gene matches. CDR3 sequence (DNA): TGTGCCAGCAGCTTAGCAAGCGGGAGTTATAGGGCGCAGTACTTC. It specifies CASSLASGSYRAQYF.

In its sample, this clonotype was seen a few times. The genes are TRBV6-1 and TRBJ1-2; D is perhaps TRBD1 (6 bases). CDR3 length equals 14 residues. Trimming took off 1 base at V and 4 bases at J, with 10 bases between the two ends. In germline, CDR1 is MNHNS, CDR2 SASEGT. In DNA, the CDR3 is TGTGCCAGCAGTGAAGGGACAGTAGCCTATGGCTACACCTTC. It translates to CASSEGTVAYGYTF.

The CDR3 region is CASSEGLASYNEQFF. For the CDR3, the DNA is TGTGCCAGCAGTGAAGGTCTAGCGTCCTACAATGAGCAGTTCTTC. This chain joins TRBV6-1 and TRBJ2-1, with D possibly matching TRBD2 (6 bases). Germline values: CDR1 MNHNS, CDR2 SASEGT. The CDR3 totals 15 residues. Deletions cut 1 base from V and 1 base from J, with 8 bases between.

The gene calls are TRBV5-1 and TRBJ2-6; 7 nucleotides line up with TRBD1. Trimming took 5 bases from V and 0 from J; bases not matched to a gene: 8. CDR1 SGHRS and CDR2 YFSETQ come from the germline V gene. CDR3 size: 17 residues. The CDR3 reads CASRNRGSLSGANVLTF. The CDR3 DNA sequence: TGCGCCAGCAGAAACAGGGGATCCCTCTCTGGGGCCAACGTCCTGACTTTC. Drawing the rest from reference TRBV5-1 and TRBJ2-6, the complete variable domain is KAGVTQTPRYLIKTRGQQVTLSCSPISGHRSVSWYQQTPGQGLQFLFEYFSETQRNKGNFPGRFSGRQFSNSRSEMNVSTLELGDSALYLCASRNRGSLSGANVLTFGAGSRLTVL.

This clonotype has just a few counts. The chain links TRBV28 to TRBJ1-5, with D possibly matching TRBD1 (6 bases). This CDR3 comprises 16 residues. Germline CDR1 MDHEN, CDR2 SYDVKM. V dropped 4 bases and J dropped 2 bases, with 15 bases sitting between them. The CDR3 reads CASSSQQGVGNQPQHF. The DNA for the CDR3 is TGTGCCAGCAGTTCACAACAGGGAGTTGGCAATCAGCCCCAGCATTTT.

The chain carries TRBV4-1 and TRBJ2-7; D perhaps matches TRBD2 (5 bases). This CDR3 spans 14 amino acids. Germline V gives CDR1 MGHRA, CDR2 YSYEKL. Trimming pared 1 base from V and 0 bases from J, leaving 7 bases between. CDR3 DNA: TGCGCCAGCAGCCAAGGGACTCTCTCCTACGAGCAGTACTTC. Its translation: CASSQGTLSYEQYF.

This clonotype was seen ten or more times. The junction differs from germline at one of its ends, possibly a read error. This chain connects TRBV7-7 to TRBJ2-1, with 14 bases identical to TRBD2. CDR1 and CDR2 (germline): SSHAT, FNYEAQ (reference sequence). This CDR3 has 16 residues. CDR3 loop: CASSSTSGRAGNEQFF. CDR3 DNA sequence: TGTGCTAGCAGCTCGACTAGCGGGAGGGCCGGCAATGAGCAGTTCTTC.

This clonotype was counted many times. The chain combines TRBV2 with TRBJ1-1, with a tentative D call TRBD1 (6 bases). CDR1 SNHLY and CDR2 FYNNEI come from the germline V gene. V shed 6 bases and J shed 3 bases, with 14 bases lying between them. This CDR3 spans 14 amino acids. In nucleotides, the CDR3 is TGTGCCAGCAGCATCGGAGGGGGGGACACTGAAGCTTTCTTT. Translation gives CASSIGGGDTEAFF.

The J gene is TRBJ2-7, the V gene TRBV18, with 9 nucleotides matching TRBD1. The CDR3 runs to 14 residues. V lost 3 bases, J lost 5 bases, and 5 bases stayed unmatched. Germline V gives CDR1 KGHSH, CDR2 LQKENI. The CDR3 loop reads CASSPRDRANEQYF. DNA of the CDR3: TGTGCCAGCTCACCGCGGGACAGGGCAAACGAGCAGTACTTC. Together with reference TRBV18 and TRBJ2-7, the CDR3 gives the full variable domain: NAGVMQNPRHLVRRRGQEARLRCSPMKGHSHVYWYRQLPEEGLKFMVYLQKENIIDESGMPKERFSAEFPKEGPSILRIQQVVRGDSAAYFCASSPRDRANEQYFGPGTRLTVT.

This clonotype was found once. A much larger clonotype is one base distant, so this may be a read error. The V gene is TRBV11-2, the J gene TRBJ2-1; a possible D gene is TRBD1 (5 bases). V was pared by 5 bases and J by 10 bases, with 18 bases between. From germline, CDR1 is SGHAT and CDR2 FQNNGV. There are 14 residues in the CDR3. CDR3 in DNA: TGTGCCAGCAGCGACCTTAAAGACAGTGCAGAGCAGTTCTTC. Amino acid sequence: CASSDLKDSAEQFF.

The chain combines TRBV19 with TRBJ1-1; the match to TRBD1 covers 7 bases. V lost 0 bases and J lost 4; bases outside the gene matches: 2. This CDR3 contains 14 residues. CDR1 LNHDA and CDR2 SQIVND come from the germline V gene (reference sequence). The CDR3 spells CASSIEAGGTEAFF. In nucleotides, the CDR3 is TGTGCCAGTAGTATAGAGGCAGGGGGCACTGAAGCTTTCTTT.

This chain joins TRBV28 and TRBJ2-5; D not certain. Germline V gives CDR1 MDHEN, CDR2 SYDVKM. This CDR3 is 14 amino acids long. V lost 7 bases, J lost 2 bases, and 14 bases lay in between. This chain's CDR3 is CASKGYRPQETQYF. The CDR3 coding sequence is TGTGCCAGCAAAGGTTATAGGCCTCAAGAGACCCAGTACTTC.

This clonotype was seen repeatedly, ten times or more. The chain uses TRBV11-2 and TRBJ2-5; 7 positions agree with TRBD2. The V gene's germline CDR1 is SGHAT and CDR2 FQNNGV. The ends lost 1 base at V and 5 bases at J; junction bases unmatched: 7. The CDR3 sequence is 15 residues long. CDR3 amino acids: CASSLGGLVSETQYF. The CDR3, as DNA: TGTGCCAGCAGCTTAGGCGGACTAGTTTCGGAGACCCAGTACTTC.

This sequence joins TRBV7-9 and TRBJ1-6, with TRBD1 as a possible D gene (5 bases). Germline-derived CDR1 and CDR2 are SEHNR and FQNEAQ (reference sequence). V was trimmed by 0 bases and J by 8 bases, leaving 11 bases between them. The CDR3 loop spans 15 amino acids. CDR3 sequence: CASSLADSLDSPLHF. The CDR3 DNA reads as TGTGCCAGCAGCTTAGCCGACAGCCTGGATTCACCCCTCCACTTT.

This clonotype has ten or more counts. The chain recombines TRBV28 with TRBJ2-1, with TRBD2 identical over 13 bases. CDR1 is MDHEN, CDR2 SYDVKM, per germline. V gave up 6 bases and J gave up 3 bases; unmatched junction bases: 29. The CDR3 runs 24 residues. The CDR3 loop reads CASRTGGGSERGVWTSGSYNEQFF. The CDR3 bases are TGTGCCAGCAGAACAGGGGGCGGTTCGGAGAGGGGTGTCTGGACTAGCGGGAGCTACAATGAGCAGTTCTTC.

The CDR3 region has the DNA TGTGCCAGCAGCCCCATTTGGGAGACCCAGTACTTC. Translated: CASSPIWETQYF. The V and J genes are TRBV28 and TRBJ2-5; D unresolved. Germline lookup yields CDR1 MDHEN and CDR2 SYDVKM. V was shortened by 6 bases and J by 5 bases, with 10 bases between the two germline ends. The CDR3 totals 12 residues.

This chain joins TRBV19 and TRBJ2-2; maybe TRBD2 (6 bases). Looked up from germline, CDR1 is LNHDA and CDR2 is SQIVND (reference sequence). The CDR3 totals 15 residues. Trimming took off 4 bases at V and 5 bases at J, with 14 bases between the two ends. CDR3 sequence (DNA): TGTGCCAGTAGTACCCAGCGGGTGAATACCGGGGAGCTGTTTTTT. Translated: CASSTQRVNTGELFF.

This clonotype was seen many times. V is TRBV2 and J is TRBJ1-4; 8 positions agree with TRBD1. The CDR3 is 14 residues long. V dropped 3 bases and J dropped 8; count of bases not matched to a gene: 5. Germline V gene lookup returns CDR1 SNHLY and CDR2 FYNNEI. In DNA, the CDR3 is TGTGCCAGCAGTGATGACAGGGGTAGGGAAAAACTGTTTTTT. This codes for CASSDDRGREKLFF.

The sample holds many counts of this clonotype. The V call is TRBV30, the J call TRBJ1-1, with D perhaps TRBD1 (5 bases). V dropped 3 bases and J dropped 4 bases, with 9 bases sitting between them. In germline, CDR1 is GTSNPN, CDR2 SVGIG (reference sequence). The CDR3 spans 12 residues. In DNA form, the CDR3 reads TGTGCCTGGAGGAGGGACTTCACTGAAGCTTTCTTT. It is translated as CAWRRDFTEAFF.

This clonotype has at least ten counts. The chain joins TRBV5-1 to TRBJ1-2; no firm D call. The CDR3 is made up of 14 amino acids. Per the germline V gene, CDR1 is SGHRS and CDR2 is YFSETQ. Trimming removed 4 bases at V and 4 bases at J, with 14 bases between. CDR3 protein: CASSPSGGIYGYTF. The CDR3 region has the DNA TGCGCCAGCAGCCCTTCGGGCGGAATCTATGGCTACACCTTC.

This clonotype occurred a few times. The V gene is TRBV28, the J gene TRBJ2-1, with TRBD1 matching 10 bases. The CDR3 runs to 15 residues. The V and J ends lost 5 bases and 8 bases, in that order; junction bases with no gene match: 9. Per the germline V gene, CDR1 is MDHEN and CDR2 is SYDVKM. CDR3 in DNA: TGTGCCAGCAGTAGCGGACAGGGGGAGTCTGATGAGCAGTTCTTC. Translating gives CASSSGQGESDEQFF.

This rearrangement joins TRBV30 to TRBJ2-3; 7 bases are a match to TRBD2. The CDR3 is 15 residues long. Germline CDR1 and CDR2: GTSNPN and SVGIG (reference sequence). V was pared by 2 bases and J by 0 bases, with 5 bases of the junction left unmatched. CDR3 in amino acids: CAWSKTSLSTDTQYF. The CDR3 DNA follows: TGTGCCTGGAGTAAGACTAGCCTAAGCACAGATACGCAGTATTTT.

The genes are TRBV7-2 and TRBJ2-7, with 10 positions matching TRBD1. This CDR3 is 16 amino acids long. V shed 5 bases and J 2 bases; nucleotides not matched to a gene: 9. Germline CDR1 is SGHTA and CDR2 is FQGNSA. The CDR3 DNA sequence: TGTGCCAGCAGCATCACCGGGACAGGGGTCGCCTACGAGCAGTACTTC. The encoded protein is CASSITGTGVAYEQYF.

This clonotype occurred a few times. This chain joins TRBV7-8 and TRBJ1-1, with 8 bases that match TRBD1. CDR3 size: 14 residues. Germline V gives CDR1 SGHVS, CDR2 FQNEAQ. Trimming at V came to 4 bases and at J to 3 bases, leaving 4 bases not matched to a gene. CDR3 sequence (DNA): TGTGCCAGCAGCTCTGGACAGGGCTACACTGAAGCTTTCTTT. Residues: CASSSGQGYTEAFF.

The chain recombines TRBV25-1 with TRBJ2-3; tentatively, D is TRBD2 (6 bases). This CDR3 has 14 amino acids. V gave up 3 bases and J gave up 0 bases, with 7 bases separating them. The V gene's germline CDR1 is MGHDK and CDR2 SYGVNS. The CDR3 DNA sequence: TGTGCCAGCAGTGAGAGCGGGAGCACAGATACGCAGTATTTT. Its translation: CASSESGSTDTQYF.